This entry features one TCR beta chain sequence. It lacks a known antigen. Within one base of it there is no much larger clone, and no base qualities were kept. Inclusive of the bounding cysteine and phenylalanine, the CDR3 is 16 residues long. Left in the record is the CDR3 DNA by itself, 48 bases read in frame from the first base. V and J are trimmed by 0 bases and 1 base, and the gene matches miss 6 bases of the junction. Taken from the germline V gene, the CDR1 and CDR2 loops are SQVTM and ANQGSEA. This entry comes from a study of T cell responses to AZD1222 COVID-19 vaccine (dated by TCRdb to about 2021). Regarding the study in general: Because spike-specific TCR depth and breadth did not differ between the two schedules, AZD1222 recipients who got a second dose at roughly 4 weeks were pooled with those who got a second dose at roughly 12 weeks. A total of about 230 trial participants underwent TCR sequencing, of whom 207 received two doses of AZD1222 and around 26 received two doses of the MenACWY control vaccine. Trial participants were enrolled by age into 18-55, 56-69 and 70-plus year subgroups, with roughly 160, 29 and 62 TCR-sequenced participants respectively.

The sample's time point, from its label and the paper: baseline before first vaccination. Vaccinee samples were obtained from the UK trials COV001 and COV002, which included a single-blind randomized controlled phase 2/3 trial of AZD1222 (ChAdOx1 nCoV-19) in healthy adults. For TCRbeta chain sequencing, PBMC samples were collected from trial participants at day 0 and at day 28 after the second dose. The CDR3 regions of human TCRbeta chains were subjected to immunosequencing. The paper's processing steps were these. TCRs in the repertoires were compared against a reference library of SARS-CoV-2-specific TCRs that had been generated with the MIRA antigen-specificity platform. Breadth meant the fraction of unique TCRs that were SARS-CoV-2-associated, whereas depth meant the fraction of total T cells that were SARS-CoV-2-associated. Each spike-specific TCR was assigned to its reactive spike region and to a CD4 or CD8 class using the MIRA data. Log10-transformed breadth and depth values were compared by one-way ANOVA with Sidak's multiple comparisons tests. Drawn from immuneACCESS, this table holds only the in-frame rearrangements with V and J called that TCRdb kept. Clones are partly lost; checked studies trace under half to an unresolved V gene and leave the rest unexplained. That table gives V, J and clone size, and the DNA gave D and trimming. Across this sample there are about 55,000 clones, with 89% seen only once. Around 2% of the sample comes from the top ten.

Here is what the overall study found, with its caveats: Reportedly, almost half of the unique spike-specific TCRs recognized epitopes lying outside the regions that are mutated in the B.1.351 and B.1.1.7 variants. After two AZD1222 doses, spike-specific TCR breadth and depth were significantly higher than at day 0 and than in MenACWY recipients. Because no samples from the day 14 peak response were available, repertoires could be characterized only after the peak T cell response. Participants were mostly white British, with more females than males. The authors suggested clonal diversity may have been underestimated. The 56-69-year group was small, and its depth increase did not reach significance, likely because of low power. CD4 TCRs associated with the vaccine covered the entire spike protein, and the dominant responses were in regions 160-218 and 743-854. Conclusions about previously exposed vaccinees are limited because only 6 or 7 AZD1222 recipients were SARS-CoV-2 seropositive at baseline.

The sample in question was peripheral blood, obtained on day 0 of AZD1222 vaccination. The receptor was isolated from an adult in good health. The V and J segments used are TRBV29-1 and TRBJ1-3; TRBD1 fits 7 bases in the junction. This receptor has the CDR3 CSVEESPGGSGNTIYF. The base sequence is TGCAGCGTTGAAGAGTCGCCAGGGGGATCTGGAAACACCATATATTTT.